Reported below is one T cell receptor beta chain. This clonotype was detected many times. No antigen is known for it. One base away there is no much larger clone; base qualities are not given. This sample is drawn from a study of regulatory T cells in long-lasting Graves disease (dated by TCRdb to the early 2020s). Background on the whole study: Newly diagnosed Graves' disease patients had taken antithyroid drugs for less than 3 months. Persistent Graves' disease patients were compared with newly diagnosed Graves' disease patients by peripheral blood TCR sequencing and RNA sequencing. The study was registered as a clinical trial and conducted in China. A total of some 35 samples underwent TCR sequencing: around 13 from persistent and some 20 from newly diagnosed Graves' disease patients. General findings and caveats noted by the study authors: Persistent disease showed preferential use of TRBV28, TRBJ1-2 and TRBJ2-5, whereas newly diagnosed disease favored TRBV20-1 and TRBJ2-1. Sequencing and analysis were limited to the TCR beta chain. The study examined only peripheral blood because the primary lesion, thyroid tissue, could not be accessed. Compared with newly diagnosed patients, persistent Graves' disease patients had lower TCR Shannon entropy and fewer highly expanded clones, which suggests clonal expansion. Patients with persistent disease shared more public clonotypes (around 2,700) than newly diagnosed patients did (966). As a limitation, the authors acknowledged that the small sample size may reduce accuracy.

The library was made by multiplex PCR. Sequencing was carried out with an Illumina HiSeq 4000. iRepertoire HTBI primers and Arm-PCR amplification of CDR3 regions were used to construct TCR beta libraries. PCR products were gel purified before sequencing. Regarding the original processing steps: A total of roughly 67 TRBV and approximately 15 TRBJ segments were identified across samples and were used for gene usage analysis of CDR3 amino acid clonotypes. COPE and FqMerger were used to merge the filtered high-quality paired reads into contigs. Contigs were aligned with BLAST to IMGT TRBV, TRBD and TRBJ reference genes, and CDR3 was defined per IMGT. Any clonotype with a frequency above 0.1% was counted as a highly expanded clone. Shannon entropy was used to measure repertoire diversity, and the Gini coefficient was used to measure V-J evenness. A clonotype found in more than one individual was treated as public. Clones were called with MiXCR by TCRdb after fastp trimmed the public reads at Q25, and only in-frame beta chains were retained. Every distinct CDR3 protein forms one entry, paired with its most common genes and DNA. The V and J calls reflect TCRdb's pipeline rather than the authors' work. Within this sample are a few hundred thousand distinct CDR3 sequences, with 15% to 20% of them counted one time only. The ten largest clones represent around 11% of the sample.

Inclusive of the bounding cysteine and phenylalanine, the CDR3 is 15 residues long. Kept here is only the CDR3 DNA, which spans 45 bases and is read in frame from base 1. Relative to germline, V is missing 0 bases and J is missing 10 bases, with 7 bases of the junction outside any gene match. CDR1 and CDR2, looked up from the germline V gene, are MGHRA and YSYEKL. In the paper's terms, the time point label means: newly diagnosed GD, antithyroid drugs for less than 3 months. For both TCR sequencing and RNA sequencing, RNA was extracted from PBMCs in TRIzol. The diagnosis of Graves' disease was made according to American Thyroid Association guidelines. Patients for the study were recruited at an endocrinology department in Xi'an, China. Each patient gave approximately 10 milliliters of peripheral blood, collected in an EDTA anticoagulant tube. Ficoll Paque Plus density gradient separation was used to isolate PBMCs, and no further T cell sorting was done. An Agilent 2100 Bioanalyzer and agarose gel were used to assess RNA quality, and a NanoDrop 2000 was used to measure RNA concentration.

The sample was also reused in another study, on T cells in Graves' hyperthyroidism and ophthalmopathy. From the second report: Stable Graves' hyperthyroidism was defined as the absence of progression to ophthalmopathy over 18 months of follow-up. The hyperthyroidism patients were between 18 and 65 years old and newly diagnosed, with a disease duration of less than 2 months. The study excluded patients with uncontrolled infections, other autoimmune diseases, pregnancy or lactation. Diagnoses were based on clinical symptoms, serum thyroxine and TRAb, thyroid ultrasound and orbital computed tomography. The TCR CDR3 was subjected to a first round of RT-PCR using the HTBI primer set and the Qiagen OneStep RT-PCR kit. Most expanded thyroid clonotypes (frequency above 0.001) were also found in blood, which suggests that blood repertoires may mirror thyroid immune responses. A model built on a 13 V-J signature distinguished ophthalmopathy from stable hyperthyroidism, reaching about 88% sensitivity and 81.08% specificity in cross-validation and 80%/75% in testing. In validation, progression to ophthalmopathy was predicted by the model with 70.59% sensitivity and 72% to 85% specificity, a median of about 6 months before onset. A discovery cohort of around 98 patients, fewer than 50 with Graves' ophthalmopathy and about 58 with stable Graves' hyperthyroidism, was used to find distinguishing TCR V-J signatures. Whether ophthalmopathy could be predicted prospectively was tested in an independent validation cohort made up of 18 hyperthyroidism patients plus 17 patients who later progressed to ophthalmopathy. The approximately 98 discovery patients were randomly divided into training and test sets at a 7:3 ratio. Thyroid tissue and blood T-cell repertoires from more than 5 Graves' hyperthyroidism patients were also compared in the study. Following sampling, methimazole starting at 30 mg daily was given to hyperthyroidism patients, and high-dose intravenous methylprednisolone was given to ophthalmopathy patients. Libraries were constructed in a second round of multiplex PCR, after which size selection and purification were carried out. Paired-end sequencing of the libraries was performed with 100 bp reads on an Illumina HiSeq2000. SOAPnuke was used to process the raw data, with reads discarded if the reads contained adapters or uncalled bases, had a mean Phred below 15, or lacked an exact constant-primer or identifier match. COPE v1.2.5 was used to merge the high-quality paired reads, and each unique nucleotide sequence was defined as a clonotype. MiTCR v1.1 was used to align clonotypes to the IMGT TRBV, TRBD and TRBJ reference segments. The analysis included only V-J combinations with a frequency above 0.0001, which together covered more than 98% of the repertoires. A TCS score was defined as the ratio between F50 (clonal expansion) and ExV (chaos), using BLOSUM62-based TCRdist between CDR3 peptides within each V-J. Welch's t-statistics and random forest reduced roughly 500 V-J features to 13, which were used in a naive Bayes classifier (R e1071). Sample size was not statistically predetermined, and blinding of investigators to group allocation was not performed. The paper describes TCR Vbeta CDR3 sequencing of 120 to 150 peripheral blood samples, made up of about 41 ophthalmopathy patients, approximately 73 hyperthyroidism patients and roughly 17 progressor patients.

The clonotype originates from a woman aged 25-40 years with Graves disease. Donor details come from another sample of the same person, matched by shared clones. Sequenced material: peripheral blood mononuclear cells (PBMCs), taken at new diagnosis, from a patient treated with antithyroid drugs. The chain uses TRBV4-1 and TRBJ1-4; the junction holds 8 bases that match TRBD1. The CDR3 reads CASSQEQGQVGKLFF. The DNA reads as follows: TGCGCCAGCAGCCAAGAACAGGGACAGGTTGGAAAACTGTTTTTT.